The 7 T cell receptor beta chains below come from one sample, sequenced in a study of shared clonotypes between healthy human individuals. CD45RO-negative CD8 cells positively selected for CCR7 made up the naive population, which excluded terminally differentiated effector memory CD45RA+ cells. TCRdb keeps only in-frame clones here, not all; method: immunoSEQ multiplex PCR. The sample contains around 2,100,000 clones, about 94% of which appear only once. The source material was naive CD8+ T cells sorted from blood. These receptor sequences come from a man aged 18 to 35 in good health.

The rearrangement uses TRBV30 and TRBJ2-7; D may correspond to TRBD1 or TRBD2 (6 bases each). Germline-derived CDR1 and CDR2 are GTSNPN and SVGIG (reference sequence). This CDR3 comprises 14 residues. Trimming pared 4 bases from V and 3 bases from J, leaving 16 bases between. The CDR3 sequence is CAWMLPGAIYEQYF. CDR3 nucleotides: TGTGCCTGGATGCTTCCGGGGGCGATCTACGAGCAGTACTTC. The full variable domain, completed using reference TRBV30 and TRBJ2-7, is SQTIHQWPATLVQPVGSPLSLECTVEGTSNPNLYWYRQAAGRGLQLLFYSVGIGQISSEVPQNLSASRPQDRQFILSSKKLLLSDSGFYLCAWMLPGAIYEQYFGPGTRLTVT.

On this clone: This specimen includes other DNA sequences encoding the same CDR3. The chain uses TRBV13 and TRBJ2-5; the D is unclear. The V gene's germline CDR1 is PRHDT and CDR2 FYEKMQ (reference sequence). V was trimmed by 2 bases and J by 3 bases, leaving 7 bases between them. The CDR3 runs 13 residues. The CDR3 DNA reads as TGTGCCAGCAGCTTAAAGCCCGAAGAGACCCAGTACTTC. Its protein product is CASSLKPEETQYF.

V is TRBV19 and J is TRBJ1-5; tentatively, D is TRBD1 (5 bases). Germline V gene data show CDR1 as LNHDA and CDR2 as SQIVND (reference sequence). The CDR3 covers 17 residues. Trimming removed 2 bases at V and 0 bases at J, with 14 bases between. CDR3 region: CASSISAGDYSNQPQHF. CDR3 nucleotides: TGTGCCAGTAGTATATCTGCGGGGGATTATAGCAATCAGCCCCAGCATTTT. Complete variable domain (other parts from reference TRBV19 and TRBJ1-5): DGGITQSPKYLFRKEGQNVTLSCEQNLNHDAMYWYRQDPGQGLRLIYYSQIVNDFQKGDIAEGYSVSREKKESFPLTVTSAQKNPTAFYLCASSISAGDYSNQPQHFGDGTRLSIL.

This chain links TRBV4-3 with TRBJ2-1; TRBD2 matches 12 bases. The CDR3 totals 17 residues. Germline trimming cut 3 bases from V and 7 bases from J; bases unmatched to any gene: 10. The germline gives CDR1 LGHNA, CDR2 YSLEER. CDR3 nucleotide sequence: TGCGCCAGCAGCCATGAGCCGGGACTAGCGGGTGTAAATGAGCAGTTCTTC. This translates into CASSHEPGLAGVNEQFF.

A word on this clone: The same CDR3 also results from other DNA sequences found in this sample. The chain has TRBV27 and TRBJ2-7, with D perhaps matching TRBD2 (5 bases). Germline V gene sequence: CDR1 MNHEY, CDR2 SMNVEV (reference sequence). The ends were cut back, 5 bases at V and 2 bases at J, with 13 bases in the middle. This CDR3 has 14 residues. The chain's CDR3 is CASSPSGVPYEQYF. Written as DNA, the CDR3 is TGTGCCAGCAGTCCTTCCGGGGTACCCTACGAGCAGTACTTC.

The V gene is TRBV5-5, the J gene TRBJ1-2; 8 bases agree with TRBD1. The CDR3 spans 17 residues. V was clipped by 1 base and J by 2 bases; unmatched bases: 10. The V gene's germline CDR1 is SGHKS and CDR2 YYEKEE (reference sequence). CDR3 loop: CASSLQSGRQGNYGYTF. CDR3 coding DNA: TGTGCCAGCAGCTTGCAATCTGGAAGACAGGGGAACTATGGCTACACCTTC.

V is TRBV9 and J is TRBJ2-7, with 11 bases lining up with TRBD2. CDR3 length equals 17 residues. The V segment lost 0 bases and the J segment 7 bases; nucleotides outside the gene matches: 12. Germline V lookup: CDR1 SGDLS, CDR2 YYNGEE. The CDR3 reads CASSVGIIAGGGEEQYF. The CDR3 nucleotides read TGTGCCAGCAGCGTAGGTATAATAGCGGGAGGGGGTGAGGAGCAGTACTTC.